Presented here are 18 T cell receptor beta chains from one specimen sequenced in a study of OX40 agonist ivuxolimab in advanced cancers. TCRdb keeps only in-frame clones here, not all; method: immunoSEQ multiplex PCR. The data show some 99,000 clones, 80% to 95% seen once. The source material was CD4+ or CD8+ T cells sorted from blood, sampled in a trial of the OX40 agonist ivuxolimab. Every receptor here comes from an adult with an advanced solid tumor such as melanoma, head and neck, liver or kidney cancer.

V usage is TRBV5-6 and J usage is TRBJ1-1; the D is unclear. Germline V lookup: CDR1 SGHDT, CDR2 YYEEEE. The CDR3 is made up of 15 amino acids. V lost 2 bases, J lost 4 bases, and 15 bases lay in between. The CDR3: CASSFLEGGSTEAFF. In DNA form, the CDR3 reads TGTGCCAGCAGCTTTTTAGAGGGCGGGAGCACTGAAGCTTTCTTT. Based on the CDR3 plus reference TRBV5-6 and TRBJ1-1, the full variable domain is DAGVTQSPTHLIKTRGQQVTLRCSPKSGHDTVSWYQQALGQGPQFIFQYYEEEERQRGNFPDRFSGHQFPNYSSELNVNALLLGDSALYLCASSFLEGGSTEAFFGQGTRLTVV.

This chain connects TRBV5-1 to TRBJ2-7; TRBD1 might be the D (5 bases). The CDR3 covers 13 residues. V was cut by 0 bases and J by 5 bases, with 9 bases left in between. CDR1 is SGHRS and CDR2 is YFSETQ in the germline V gene. The CDR3 loop reads CASSLVGADEQYF. CDR3 DNA sequence: TGCGCCAGCAGCTTGGTTGGGGCGGACGAGCAGTACTTC.

This chain joins TRBV25-1 and TRBJ2-5; possible D gene TRBD2, 6 bases. Between the trimmed V and J ends, which lost 4 bases and 5 bases, there was a span of 20 bases. The CDR3 runs 16 residues. Germline values: CDR1 MGHDK, CDR2 SYGVNS. As DNA, the CDR3 is TGTGCCAGCAGTGCAAGTCTAGGCGGGGTGGCGGAGACCCAGTACTTC. It is translated as CASSASLGGVAETQYF. Combining the CDR3 with reference TRBV25-1 and TRBJ2-5 gives the whole variable domain EADIYQTPRYLVIGTGKKITLECSQTMGHDKMYWYQQDPGMELHLIHYSYGVNSTEKGDLSSESTVSRIRTEHFPLTLESARPSHTSQYLCASSASLGGVAETQYFGPGTRLLVL.

This clone was seen only once. The chain recombines TRBV5-6 with TRBJ1-2; 8 bases match TRBD1. Germline values: CDR1 SGHDT, CDR2 YYEEEE. The trim removed 4 bases at V and 4 bases at J, leaving 9 bases unmatched. This CDR3 has 15 residues. The DNA for the CDR3 is TGTGCCAGCAGCCACTTCGACAGGGGTGGCTATGGCTACACCTTC. Protein: CASSHFDRGGYGYTF.

The chain has TRBV4-2 and TRBJ2-1; 8 bases fit TRBD2. V was pared by 2 bases and J by 7 bases, with 13 bases of the junction left unmatched. The germline CDR1 and CDR2 sequences are LGHNA and YNFKEQ. The CDR3 extends over 17 amino acids. The CDR3 loop is CASSQKRAGVGKNEQFF. CDR3 nucleotide sequence: TGTGCCAGCAGCCAAAAGCGAGCGGGAGTGGGTAAGAATGAGCAGTTCTTC.

The CDR3: CASSLDGRETQYF. CDR3 nucleotide sequence: TGCGCCAGCAGCTTGGATGGGAGGGAGACCCAGTACTTC. The genes are TRBV5-1 and TRBJ2-5, with D possibly matching TRBD2 (6 bases). Germline values: CDR1 SGHRS, CDR2 YFSETQ. V dropped 0 bases and J dropped 5 bases, with 8 bases sitting between them. The CDR3 spans 13 residues.

This chain uses TRBV29-1 with TRBJ2-5; TRBD1 or TRBD2 may be the D gene (7 bases each). Germline CDR1 is SQVTM and CDR2 is ANQGSEA. The CDR3 spans 12 residues. Trimming took 4 bases from V and 9 from J, leaving 15 bases between them. The CDR3 reads CSVVTGREAQYF. The CDR3 DNA reads as TGCAGCGTTGTGACAGGGAGGGAGGCCCAGTACTTC. The full variable domain, with the rest looked up from reference TRBV29-1 and TRBJ2-5, is SAVISQKPSRDICQRGTSLTIQCQVDSQVTMMFWYRQQPGQSLTLIATANQGSEATYESGFVIDKFPISRPNLTFSTLTVSNMSPEDSSIYLCSVVTGREAQYFGPGTRLLVL.

DNA of the CDR3: TGTGCCAGCAGCTTAGGTAGCGGGAGGGTCGTTGAGCAGTTCTTC. Protein sequence: CASSLGSGRVVEQFF. This chain joins TRBV7-8 and TRBJ2-1, with 11 bases lining up with TRBD2. From germline, CDR1 is SGHVS and CDR2 FQNEAQ. This CDR3 contains 15 residues. V gave up 1 base and J gave up 9 bases; unmatched junction bases: 5.

The V and J genes are TRBV25-1 and TRBJ1-2; D possibly corresponds to TRBD1 (6 bases). V dropped 5 bases and J dropped 7 bases, with 14 bases sitting between them. In germline, CDR1 is MGHDK, CDR2 SYGVNS. This CDR3 region has 13 residues. CDR3 sequence (DNA): TGTGCCAGCAGTAAAACAGGGTTGAGTGGCTACACCTTC. Encoded protein: CASSKTGLSGYTF.

The genes are TRBV7-2 and TRBJ2-3; D is unresolved. V dropped 1 base and J dropped 6 bases, with 5 bases sitting between them. The CDR3 contains 12 residues. Per germline, CDR1 SGHTA and CDR2 FQGNSA. This CDR3 is CASSLGWDTQYF. The DNA of the CDR3 is TGTGCCAGCAGCTTAGGATGGGATACGCAGTATTTT.

This chain joins TRBV7-9 and TRBJ1-4; D might be TRBD1 (5 bases). With 3 bases removed from V and 10 bases from J, the gap between germline ends came to 12 bases. The CDR3 extends over 13 amino acids. From germline, CDR1 is SEHNR and CDR2 FQNEAQ (reference sequence). In nucleotides, the CDR3 is TGTGCCAGCAGCTTCGACAGAGGTGGAAAACTGTTTTTT. This encodes CASSFDRGGKLFF.

This clone has a single count. The genes are TRBV30 and TRBJ2-7, with a tentative D call TRBD1 (5 bases). V lost 1 base and J 6 bases, leaving 13 bases between the germline ends. CDR1 and CDR2 from the germline V gene are GTSNPN and SVGIG (reference sequence). The CDR3 has 13 amino acids. The CDR3 coding sequence is TGTGCCTGGAGTGCAGGGCCCACTGGCGAGCAGTACTTC. The encoded protein is CAWSAGPTGEQYF.

This chain connects TRBV19 to TRBJ2-2, with 9 bases identical to TRBD2. Trimming removed 5 bases from V and 5 bases from J; junction bases left unmatched: 6. The CDR3 runs to 15 residues. In germline, CDR1 is LNHDA, CDR2 SQIVND (reference sequence). CDR3 bases: TGTGCCAGTAGTGTGGGACTAGCCGGGACCGGGGAGCTGTTTTTT. Translating it yields CASSVGLAGTGELFF.

The chain recombines TRBV29-1 with TRBJ2-2; D remains ambiguous. Between the trimmed V and J ends, which lost 2 bases and 0 bases, there was a span of 16 bases. The CDR3 length is 17 residues. Germline V gene sequence: CDR1 SQVTM, CDR2 ANQGSEA. CDR3 amino acids: CSVELGQAGANTGELFF. CDR3 DNA sequence: TGCAGCGTTGAACTGGGTCAGGCAGGCGCGAACACCGGGGAGCTGTTTTTT.

V usage is TRBV6-1 and J usage is TRBJ2-5; the D gene is possibly TRBD1 (6 bases). V lost 6 bases, J lost 2 bases, and 13 bases lay in between. The CDR3 has 14 residues. Germline assignment: CDR1 MNHNS and CDR2 SASEGT. CDR3 loop: CASSQDRAQETQYF. CDR3 DNA: TGTGCCAGCAGCCAGGACAGAGCTCAAGAGACCCAGTACTTC.

The chain carries TRBV11-3 and TRBJ2-3; D not certain. The CDR3 covers 11 residues. Germline-derived CDR1 and CDR2 are SGHNT and YENEEA. Trimming pared 6 bases from V and 3 bases from J, leaving 4 bases between. This chain's CDR3 is CASRVTDTQYF. CDR3 sequence (DNA): TGTGCCAGCAGGGTGACAGATACGCAGTATTTT. The full variable domain, completed using reference TRBV11-3 and TRBJ2-3, is EAGVVQSPRYKIIEKKQPVAFWCNPISGHNTLYWYLQNLGQGPELLIRYENEEAVDDSQLPKDRFSAERLKGVDSTLKIQPAELGDSAVYLCASRVTDTQYFGPGTRLTVL.

This rearrangement joins TRBV29-1 to TRBJ2-7, with a possible D match to TRBD2 (5 bases). Per the germline V gene, CDR1 is SQVTM and CDR2 is ANQGSEA. The V and J ends lost 7 bases and 2 bases respectively, with 15 bases between them. This CDR3 has 13 residues. CDR3 nucleotides: TGCAGCGCCCGGAAAGCGGCAGCCTACGAGCAGTACTTC. Its protein is CSARKAAAYEQYF.

The chain employs TRBV11-3 and TRBJ2-7, with D tentatively TRBD1 (8 bases). The germline gives CDR1 SGHNT, CDR2 YENEEA. V shed 6 bases and J shed 4 bases, with 19 bases lying between them. This CDR3 region has 15 residues. Here the CDR3 DNA reads TGTGCCAGCAGTGATCGGACAGGGAGGGTTTACGAGCAGTACTTC. Encoded protein: CASSDRTGRVYEQYF.